These T cell receptor beta chains were read from a single sample in a study of blood T cell repertoires in COVID-19. Some clones are missing from TCRdb's copy, which holds only in-frame ones; the method was immunoSEQ multiplex PCR. Here the sample spans about 500,000 clones, about 89% being singletons. The sample was peripheral blood. Receptors originate from a woman aged 50 to 60 with COVID-19, enrolled during active disease. The CDR3 runs from the conserved cysteine through the conserved F or W. The order of the fields is V gene, D gene, clone size, J gene, CDR3 DNA, CDR3 protein. D genes are given only for firm matches. Size is stated for part of the rows, as once, few or many counts, or as a class when the clone is expanded.

TRBV7-9	.	.	TRBJ1-5	TGTGCCAGCAGCTCCTTGGAGAGCCCCCTAAAATTT	CASSSLESPLKF
TRBV3-1/TRBV3-2	TRBD2	.	TRBJ2-1	TGTGCCAGCAGCCCAGGGACTAGCGGTTACAATGAGCAGTTCTTC	CASSPGTSGYNEQFF
TRBV27	.	.	TRBJ2-7	TGTGCCAGCAGTCTAACAGGGCTGAGTATCTCCTACGAGCAGTACTTC	CASSLTGLSISYEQYF
TRBV19	TRBD1	.	TRBJ1-6	TGTGCCAGTAGTGCCAGGGACAGGAATTCACCCCTCCACTTT	CASSARDRNSPLHF
TRBV12-3/TRBV12-4	.	.	TRBJ2-1	TGTGCCAGCAGCCCTTCTTCCCCGCGCGGGCAGTTCTTC	CASSPSSPRGQFF
TRBV28	.	.	TRBJ2-1	TGTGCCAGCAGTTTAATCGGCAGCGGCAATGAGCAGTTCTTC	CASSLIGSGNEQFF
TRBV5-1	.	.	TRBJ2-2	TGCGCCAGCAGCTTGGGTTTATCGAACACCGGGGAGCTGTTTTTT	CASSLGLSNTGELFF
TRBV7-2	.	.	TRBJ1-5	TGTGCCAGCAGCTTAGTGTCGGTTCAGCCCCAGCATTTT	CASSLVSVQPQHF
TRBV11-3	.	.	TRBJ2-2	TGTGCCAGCAGCTCCGTCACCGGGGAGCTGTTTTTT	CASSSVTGELFF
TRBV28	TRBD1	.	TRBJ2-7	TGTGCCAGCAGTTTTAATTACGGGACAGGGATCTCCTACGAGCAGTACTTC	CASSFNYGTGISYEQYF
TRBV14	.	.	TRBJ2-5	TGTGCCAGCAGTCTCCTGGGCCTAAAAGAGACCCAGTACTTC	CASSLLGLKETQYF
TRBV30	.	.	TRBJ1-2	TGTGCCTGGAGCACAGGGTTCGGCTATGGCTACACCTTC	CAWSTGFGYGYTF
TRBV5-8	TRBD2	.	TRBJ2-4	TGTGCCAGCAGCGGGGCGGGGGGCTTCGGATTAAAAAACATTCAGTACTTC	CASSGAGGFGLKNIQYF
TRBV7-9	.	.	TRBJ2-2	TGTGCCAGCAGCGTCGGGACACCCGGGGAGCTGTTTTTT	CASSVGTPGELFF
TRBV5-1	.	.	TRBJ2-3	TGCGCCAGCAGCTTCGGGGTCAGCCCGTATAGCACAGATACGCAGTATTTT	CASSFGVSPYSTDTQYF
TRBV10-3	.	.	TRBJ2-7	TGTGCCATCAGTGGATACCCAGGGGAGGGACTCTCTAGAGAGCAGTACTTC	CAISGYPGEGLSREQYF
TRBV28	.	.	TRBJ1-6	TGTGCCAGCAGTGGCTCGGAAGGAGTGAATTCACCCCTCCACTTT	CASSGSEGVNSPLHF
TRBV2	.	.	TRBJ1-2	TGTGCCAGCAGATCGAGCAGGGCGCCTAACTATGGCTACACCTTC	CASRSSRAPNYGYTF
TRBV7-2	TRBD1	once	TRBJ1-2	TGTGCCAGCAAACGGACAGGGGATTACTATGGCTACACCTTC	CASKRTGDYYGYTF
TRBV25-1	TRBD1	.	TRBJ1-4	TGTGCCAGCAGTGCGACAGGGAGGAGGGCTAATGAAAAACTGTTTTTT	CASSATGRRANEKLFF
TRBV7-9	TRBD1	.	TRBJ1-3	TGTGCCAGCAGCTTAATCACAGGGGGAATTGGAAACACCATATATTTT	CASSLITGGIGNTIYF
TRBV9	.	.	TRBJ2-1	TGTGCCAGCAGCGTAGAGGGGGGGCCATTCAATGAGCAGTTCTTC	CASSVEGGPFNEQFF
TRBV12-2	.	.	TRBJ1-5	TGTGCAAGTCGCTTGGACAGGGGGCTAGAACAGCCCCAGCATTTT	CASRLDRGLEQPQHF
TRBV19	TRBD1	.	TRBJ1-1	TGTGCCAGTACCTTACTGGGACAGGGGATGAACACTGAAGCTTTCTTT	CASTLLGQGMNTEAFF
TRBV7-2	.	.	TRBJ1-1	TGTGCCAGCAGCTTCGAGGCGGGTTACACTGAAGCTTTCTTT	CASSFEAGYTEAFF
TRBV19	TRBD1	.	TRBJ1-5	TGTGCCAGTAGTATAGGTGTTGGCAGGGGGGATCAGCCCCAGCATTTT	CASSIGVGRGDQPQHF
TRBV6-5	.	.	TRBJ1-1	TGTGCCAGCAGTCCCCGGGGGGAAGGAGAAACTGAAGCTTTCTTT	CASSPRGEGETEAFF
TRBV19	.	.	TRBJ2-7	TGTGCCACCCAAGACAGCCCCAGGGACGAGCAGTACTTC	CATQDSPRDEQYF
TRBV5-1	.	.	TRBJ1-2	TGCGCCAGCAGCCTACTACAGGAAAACTATGGCTACACCTTC	CASSLLQENYGYTF
TRBV2	TRBD2	.	TRBJ2-3	TGTGCCAGCAGTGAAGGAAGCGGGGGGTTAACAGATACGCAGTATTTT	CASSEGSGGLTDTQYF
TRBV9	TRBD1	.	TRBJ2-3	TGTGCCAGCAGCGCCACGGCAATTTGGGGACAGGGAACAGATACGCAGTATTTT	CASSATAIWGQGTDTQYF
TRBV6-4	TRBD1	.	TRBJ2-3	TGTGCCAGCAGCCGCCGGGACAGTTCCACAGATACGCAGTATTTT	CASSRRDSSTDTQYF
TRBV5-1	TRBD1	.	TRBJ1-1	TGCGCCAGCAGCTCCCAAACAGGGGACACTGAAGCTTTCTTT	CASSSQTGDTEAFF
TRBV2	.	few	TRBJ1-5	TGTGCCAGCACCCGGGGAGGGAGTCAGCCCCAGCATTTT	CASTRGGSQPQHF
TRBV30	.	.	TRBJ2-7	TGTGCCTGGAATTCCGGTTCGTCCTCCTACGAGCAGTACTTC	CAWNSGSSSYEQYF
TRBV5-1	TRBD1	.	TRBJ1-1	TGCGCCAGCAGCCCCGTACAGGGGGGGAACACTGAAGCTTTCTTT	CASSPVQGGNTEAFF
TRBV19	.	.	TRBJ2-2	TGTGCCAGTAGTACCGCGGGACCCGCCACCGGGGAGCTGTTTTTT	CASSTAGPATGELFF